The 18 T cell receptor beta chains in this list originate from one sample, sequenced in a study of blood T cell repertoires in COVID-19. TCRdb's copy holds only in-frame clones and misses some; the assay was immunoSEQ multiplex PCR. Of more than 45,000 clones listed, roughly nine tenths are singletons. Sequencing input: peripheral blood. These receptors originate from a man aged 70 or older with acute or convalescent COVID-19.

The rearrangement uses TRBV18 and TRBJ1-4; TRBD1 agrees at 9 bases. Trimming cost V 3 bases and J 5 bases; bases outside gene matches: 10. The germline V gene has CDR1 KGHSH and CDR2 LQKENI. The CDR3 runs 17 residues. The CDR3 protein is CASSPTLTGGRNEKLFF. In nucleotides, the CDR3 is TGTGCCAGCTCACCCACCCTTACAGGGGGCCGAAATGAAAAACTGTTTTTT.

The chain is built from TRBV2 and TRBJ1-6; tentatively, D is TRBD1 (6 bases). The V gene's germline CDR1 is SNHLY and CDR2 FYNNEI. V was pared by 3 bases and J by 11 bases, with 23 bases between. CDR3 length: 17 amino acids. The CDR3 spells CASSDLDRKAMNAPLHF. CDR3 nucleotides: TGTGCCAGCAGTGATCTGGACAGAAAGGCTATGAACGCACCCCTCCACTTT.

This clone was recorded once. The rearrangement links TRBV4-3 to TRBJ1-4; D gene uncertain. Between the trimmed V and J ends, which lost 2 bases and 5 bases, there was a span of 9 bases. Germline-derived CDR1 and CDR2 are LGHNA and YSLEER. CDR3 length: 14 residues. The CDR3 bases are TGCGCCAGCAGCCAAAGTGAACTGAATGAAAAACTGTTTTTT. This encodes CASSQSELNEKLFF.

The genes are TRBV19 and TRBJ2-1; no firm D call. CDR1 and CDR2 (germline): LNHDA, SQIVND (reference sequence). V was cut by 5 bases and J by 5 bases, with 13 bases left in between. The CDR3 contains 14 residues. CDR3 bases: TGTGCCAGTAGTCTCCAAGGCAGGCACAATGAGCAGTTCTTC. It is translated as CASSLQGRHNEQFF. The complete variable domain, with remaining parts taken from reference TRBV19 and TRBJ2-1, reads DGGITQSPKYLFRKEGQNVTLSCEQNLNHDAMYWYRQDPGQGLRLIYYSQIVNDFQKGDIAEGYSVSREKKESFPLTVTSAQKNPTAFYLCASSLQGRHNEQFFGPGTRLTVL.

CDR3 loop: CASSFGTWAFF. In DNA form, the CDR3 reads TGTGCCAGCAGTTTTGGGACTTGGGCTTTCTTT. The chain links TRBV12-3 or TRBV12-4 to TRBJ1-1, with a possible D match to TRBD1 (5 bases). The CDR3 covers 11 residues. V was shortened by 3 bases and J by 11 bases, with 10 bases between the two germline ends.

This rearrangement joins TRBV7-9 to TRBJ1-2, with TRBD1 as a possible D gene (5 bases). The V gene's germline CDR1 is SEHNR and CDR2 FQNEAQ (reference sequence). The germline V and J ends were trimmed by 5 bases and 14 bases, with 21 bases remaining between them. The CDR3 spans 13 residues. CDR3 sequence: CASSRLTEEWATF. Here the CDR3 DNA reads TGTGCCAGCAGCCGACTGACAGAGGAATGGGCTACCTTC.

This chain links TRBV7-9 with TRBJ2-3; weak D call: TRBD2 (7 bases). The germline gives CDR1 SEHNR, CDR2 FQNEAQ (reference sequence). The CDR3 has 19 residues. Trimming cost V 2 bases and J 5 bases, with 26 bases left between them. CDR3 bases: TGTGCCAGCAGCTTATGGGGAGGGGGTGGCGGGGATCTCGGAGATACGCAGTATTTT. Residues: CASSLWGGGGGDLGDTQYF.

This chain joins TRBV6-5 and TRBJ1-5, with a possible D match to TRBD1 (6 bases). The CDR3 runs 14 residues. V was cut by 2 bases and J by 7 bases, with 12 bases left in between. The germline V gene has CDR1 MNHEY and CDR2 SVGAGI. Written as DNA, the CDR3 is TGTGCCAGCAGTTACCAACAGGGAAGCCAGCCCCAGCATTTT. It specifies CASSYQQGSQPQHF.

This clone appeared a single time. The chain links TRBV24-1 to TRBJ1-2; D might be TRBD1 (5 bases). Germline V lookup: CDR1 KGHDR, CDR2 SFDVKD. V was pared by 3 bases and J by 6 bases, with 19 bases between. CDR3 length: 16 amino acids. The CDR3 nucleotides are TGTGCCACCAGTGATCCTGGGGCAGTTTATGGAGATGGCTACACCTTC. The encoded protein is CATSDPGAVYGDGYTF.

The chain employs TRBV5-1 and TRBJ1-1; no definite D call. The CDR3 runs to 13 residues. V shed 5 bases and J shed 0 bases, with 8 bases lying between them. Germline-derived CDR1 and CDR2 are SGHRS and YFSETQ. The CDR3: CASRKEVNTEAFF. The CDR3 region has the DNA TGCGCCAGCAGAAAGGAGGTGAACACTGAAGCTTTCTTT.

This chain links TRBV7-9 with TRBJ1-6; D gene uncertain. This CDR3 comprises 13 residues. Germline V gene lookup returns CDR1 SEHNR and CDR2 FQNEAQ (reference sequence). V was clipped by 1 base and J by 8 bases, with 6 bases between them. CDR3 amino acids: CASSLETDSPLHF. CDR3 DNA sequence: TGTGCCAGCAGCTTAGAAACTGATTCACCCCTCCACTTT.

The rearrangement joins TRBV9 to TRBJ2-2, with 13 bases matching TRBD2. J lost 2 bases, V lost 0 bases, and 4 bases had no gene match. CDR3 length equals 18 residues. CDR1 is SGDLS, CDR2 YYNGEE, per germline. In DNA, the CDR3 is TGTGCCAGCAGCGTAGGGACTAGCGGGGGCTACAACACCGGGGAGCTGTTTTTT. Translating gives CASSVGTSGGYNTGELFF.

J is TRBJ1-5 and V is TRBV28; D unclear. V was cut by 3 bases and J by 6 bases, with 12 bases left in between. CDR3 size: 14 residues. CDR1 is MDHEN and CDR2 is SYDVKM in the germline V gene. The chain's CDR3 is CASSFKTRSQPQHF. In nucleotides, the CDR3 is TGTGCCAGCAGTTTTAAGACCCGGAGTCAGCCCCAGCATTTT.

The CDR3, as DNA: TGCGCCAGCAGCTCGGACAATCCGATGAACACTGAAGCTTTCTTT. Amino acid sequence: CASSSDNPMNTEAFF. V gene TRBV4-1 combines with J gene TRBJ1-1, with D perhaps matching TRBD1 (5 bases). V lost 5 bases to trimming and J lost 0 bases, with 13 bases between them. The CDR3 length is 15 residues. Looked up from germline, CDR1 is MGHRA and CDR2 is YSYEKL.

This chain uses TRBV30 with TRBJ2-2; 7 bases agree with TRBD1. J was trimmed by 8 bases and V by 0 bases; bases with no gene match: 0. Germline CDR1 is GTSNPN and CDR2 is SVGIG (reference sequence). The CDR3 sequence is 12 residues long. Here the CDR3 DNA reads TGTGCCTGGAGTGTACAGGGGGGGGAGCTGTTTTTT. Its protein product is CAWSVQGGELFF.

The V and J genes are TRBV7-2 and TRBJ1-1; D is perhaps TRBD1 (5 bases). Germline assignment: CDR1 SGHTA and CDR2 FQGNSA. The V end lost 5 bases, the J end lost 4 bases, and 11 bases lay between the germline ends. The CDR3 runs 13 residues. CDR3 DNA sequence: TGTGCCAGCAGCCCATTCGACAGCACTGAAGCTTTCTTT. It is translated as CASSPFDSTEAFF.

This clone was counted a single time. The gene calls are TRBV7-2 and TRBJ1-4; D gene uncertain. The V end was cut by 5 bases, the J end by 8 bases, with 9 bases between. The CDR3 runs 12 residues. The germline CDR1 and CDR2 sequences are SGHTA and FQGNSA. Written as DNA, the CDR3 is TGTGCCAGCAGCCCCTCGGGGGAAAAACTGTTTTTT. It yields the protein CASSPSGEKLFF.

A word on this clone: Other DNA sequences in this specimen translate into the identical CDR3. The chain uses TRBV30 and TRBJ2-5, with D tentatively TRBD1 (6 bases). V lost 1 base and J lost 1, with 7 bases in between. Germline V gene lookup returns CDR1 GTSNPN and CDR2 SVGIG (reference sequence). The length of the CDR3 is 13 residues. The CDR3 DNA is TGTGCCTGGAGTGGGGGGCCCCAAGAGACCCAGTACTTC. Translated: CAWSGGPQETQYF.